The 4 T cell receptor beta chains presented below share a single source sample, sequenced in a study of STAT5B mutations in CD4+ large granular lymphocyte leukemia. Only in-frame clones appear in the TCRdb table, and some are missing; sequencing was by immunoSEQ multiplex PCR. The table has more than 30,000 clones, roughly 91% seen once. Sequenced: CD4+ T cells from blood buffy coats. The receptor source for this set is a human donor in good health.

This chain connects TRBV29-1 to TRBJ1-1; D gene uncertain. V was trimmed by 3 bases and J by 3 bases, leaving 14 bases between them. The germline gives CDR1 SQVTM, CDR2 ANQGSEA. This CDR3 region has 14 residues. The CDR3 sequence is CSVDGRGGYTEAFF. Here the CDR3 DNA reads TGCAGCGTTGACGGGCGGGGAGGGTACACTGAAGCTTTCTTT.

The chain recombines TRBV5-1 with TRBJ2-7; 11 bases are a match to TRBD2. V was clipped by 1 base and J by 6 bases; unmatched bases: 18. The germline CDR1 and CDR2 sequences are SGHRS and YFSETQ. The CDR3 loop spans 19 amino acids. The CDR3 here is CASSLYPLGSGRASLEQYF. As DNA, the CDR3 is TGCGCCAGCAGCTTGTACCCTCTGGGTAGCGGGAGGGCCTCTCTCGAGCAGTACTTC. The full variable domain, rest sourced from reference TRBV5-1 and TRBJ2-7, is KAGVTQTPRYLIKTRGQQVTLSCSPISGHRSVSWYQQTPGQGLQFLFEYFSETQRNKGNFPGRFSGRQFSNSRSEMNVSTLELGDSALYLCASSLYPLGSGRASLEQYFGPGTRLTVT.

CDR3 in amino acids: CASSQDRGLGETQYF. The CDR3 DNA is TGTGCCAGCAGCCAAGATAGAGGTTTGGGGGAGACCCAGTACTTC. The chain carries TRBV4-2 and TRBJ2-5; no clear D. Germline assignment: CDR1 LGHNA and CDR2 YNFKEQ. V was trimmed by 0 bases and J by 5 bases, leaving 13 bases between them. The CDR3 has 15 residues.

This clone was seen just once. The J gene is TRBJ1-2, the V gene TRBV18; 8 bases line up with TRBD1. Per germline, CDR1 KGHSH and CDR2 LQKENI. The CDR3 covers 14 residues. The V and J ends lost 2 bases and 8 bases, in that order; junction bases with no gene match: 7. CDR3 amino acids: CASSPTLDRVGYTF. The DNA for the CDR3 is TGTGCCAGCTCACCAACCCTGGACAGGGTGGGCTACACCTTC.